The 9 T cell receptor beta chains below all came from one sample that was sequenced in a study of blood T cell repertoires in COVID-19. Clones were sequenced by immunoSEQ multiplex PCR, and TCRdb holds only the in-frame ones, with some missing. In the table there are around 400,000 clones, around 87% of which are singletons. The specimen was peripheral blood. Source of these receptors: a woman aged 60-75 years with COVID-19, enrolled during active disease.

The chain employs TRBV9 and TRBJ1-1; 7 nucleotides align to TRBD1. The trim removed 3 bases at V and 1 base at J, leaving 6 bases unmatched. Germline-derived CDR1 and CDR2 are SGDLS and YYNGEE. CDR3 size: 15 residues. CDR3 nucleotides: TGTGCCAGCAGCGCCCCACAGGGGAGGAACACTGAAGCTTTCTTT. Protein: CASSAPQGRNTEAFF.

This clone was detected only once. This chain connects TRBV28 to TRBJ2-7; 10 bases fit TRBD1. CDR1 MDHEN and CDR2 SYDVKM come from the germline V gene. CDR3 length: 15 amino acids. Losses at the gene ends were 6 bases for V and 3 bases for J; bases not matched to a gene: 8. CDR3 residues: CASRQPGQGYYEQYF. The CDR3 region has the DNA TGTGCCAGCAGACAACCGGGACAGGGGTACTACGAGCAGTACTTC.

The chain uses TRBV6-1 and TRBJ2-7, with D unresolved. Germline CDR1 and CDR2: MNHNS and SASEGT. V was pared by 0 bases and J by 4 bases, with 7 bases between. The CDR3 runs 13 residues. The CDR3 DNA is TGTGCCAGCAGTGAAGCGGCAGGTTACGAGCAGTACTTC. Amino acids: CASSEAAGYEQYF.

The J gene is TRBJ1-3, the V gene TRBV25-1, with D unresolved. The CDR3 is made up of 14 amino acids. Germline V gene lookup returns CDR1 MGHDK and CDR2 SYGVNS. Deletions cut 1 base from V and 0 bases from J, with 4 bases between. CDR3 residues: CASSEFSSGNTIYF. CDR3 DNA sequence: TGTGCCAGCAGTGAATTCTCCTCTGGAAACACCATATATTTT.

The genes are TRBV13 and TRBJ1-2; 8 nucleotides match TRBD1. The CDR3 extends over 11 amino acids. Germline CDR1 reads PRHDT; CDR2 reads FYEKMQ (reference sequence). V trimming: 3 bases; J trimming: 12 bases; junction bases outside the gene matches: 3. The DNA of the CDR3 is TGTGCCAGCAGCTTCGGACAGGGCCACACCTTC. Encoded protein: CASSFGQGHTF. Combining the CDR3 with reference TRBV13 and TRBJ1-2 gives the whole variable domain AAGVIQSPRHLIKEKRETATLKCYPIPRHDTVYWYQQGPGQDPQFLISFYEKMQSDKGSIPDRFSAQQFSDYHSELNMSSLELGDSALYFCASSFGQGHTFGSGTRLTVV.

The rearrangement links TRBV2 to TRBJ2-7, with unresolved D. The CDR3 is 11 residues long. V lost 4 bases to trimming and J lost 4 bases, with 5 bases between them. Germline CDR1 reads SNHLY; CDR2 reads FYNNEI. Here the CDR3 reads CASSVMYEQYF. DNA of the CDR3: TGTGCCAGCAGTGTTATGTACGAGCAGTACTTC.

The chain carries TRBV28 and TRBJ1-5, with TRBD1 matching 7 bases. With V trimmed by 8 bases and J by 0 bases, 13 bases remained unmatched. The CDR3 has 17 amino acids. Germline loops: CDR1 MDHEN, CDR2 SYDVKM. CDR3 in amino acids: CASRPGGWGYSNQPQHF. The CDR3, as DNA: TGTGCCAGCCGTCCAGGGGGATGGGGGTATAGCAATCAGCCCCAGCATTTT.

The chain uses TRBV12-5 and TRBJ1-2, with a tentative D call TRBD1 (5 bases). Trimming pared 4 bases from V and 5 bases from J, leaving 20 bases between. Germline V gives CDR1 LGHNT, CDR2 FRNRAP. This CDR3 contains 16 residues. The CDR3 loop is CASGSLGGASGYGYTF. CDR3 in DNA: TGTGCTAGTGGTTCCCTGGGAGGGGCATCAGGGTATGGCTACACCTTC.

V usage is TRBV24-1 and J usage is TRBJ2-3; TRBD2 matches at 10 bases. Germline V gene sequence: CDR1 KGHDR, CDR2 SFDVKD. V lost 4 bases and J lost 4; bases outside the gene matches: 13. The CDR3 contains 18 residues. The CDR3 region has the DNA TGTGCCACCAGTGACCCTGGGTCGGCTAGCGGGGGCGCAGATACGCAGTATTTT. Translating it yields CATSDPGSASGGADTQYF.